Listed here are 21 T cell receptor beta chains from one sample, sequenced in a study of PD-L1 blockade in urothelial cancer. The protocol was immunoSEQ multiplex PCR, while the TCRdb copy is restricted to in-frame clones and leaves out a portion. The repertoire holds 30,000 to 35,000 clones, with about 80% as singletons. Documented time point: pretreatment peripheral blood. Sequenced material: PBMCs, taken around atezolizumab (anti-PD-L1) treatment. Every receptor here comes from a man aged 55 to 70 with urothelial cancer.

The V call is TRBV29-1, the J call TRBJ2-7; possibly TRBD1 for D (6 bases). Germline V gene lookup returns CDR1 SQVTM and CDR2 ANQGSEA. The V end was cut by 7 bases, the J end by 2 bases, with 18 bases between. The length of the CDR3 is 14 residues. The CDR3 bases are TGCAGCGCAGGACAGAGGCTCGAGCCCTACGAGCAGTACTTC. Its protein is CSAGQRLEPYEQYF.

CDR3 protein: CASSVQGGNSPLHF. The CDR3 nucleotides are TGCGCCAGCAGTGTGCAGGGTGGGAATTCACCCCTCCACTTT. V is TRBV10-2 and J is TRBJ1-6; D might be TRBD1 (5 bases). The CDR3 is made up of 14 amino acids. V lost 4 bases and J lost 7, with 11 bases in between. Germline V lookup: CDR1 WSHSY, CDR2 SAAADI.

This clone has just a few counts. The chain has TRBV4-2 and TRBJ2-3; 11 positions match TRBD2. This CDR3 region has 16 residues. The germline V gene has CDR1 LGHNA and CDR2 YNFKEQ. J gave up 4 bases and V 4 bases, and 7 bases lay outside the gene matches. CDR3 protein: CASSPTSGKGPDTQYF. CDR3 nucleotides: TGTGCCAGCAGCCCGACTAGCGGGAAGGGTCCAGATACGCAGTATTTT.

This chain's CDR3 is CASSQRLADSYNEQFF. The CDR3 coding sequence is TGCGCCAGCAGCCAACGACTAGCGGACTCCTACAATGAGCAGTTCTTC. The rearrangement links TRBV4-3 to TRBJ2-1; 9 bases map to TRBD2. This CDR3 has 16 residues. With V trimmed by 2 bases and J by 0 bases, 2 bases remained unmatched. In germline, CDR1 is LGHNA, CDR2 YSLEER.

The V gene is TRBV11-2, the J gene TRBJ2-5, with TRBD1 identical over 7 bases. V was clipped by 3 bases and J by 0 bases; unmatched bases: 7. The germline V gene has CDR1 SGHAT and CDR2 FQNNGV. The CDR3 has 16 residues. As DNA, the CDR3 is TGTGCCAGCAGCTTCAGGGACAGCCTGTACCAAGAGACCCAGTACTTC. Translating gives CASSFRDSLYQETQYF.

The sample holds a few counts of this clone. The chain carries TRBV7-3 and TRBJ2-3; D gene ambiguous. The V gene's germline CDR1 is SGHTA and CDR2 FQGTGA. V was clipped by 4 bases and J by 4 bases, with 3 bases between them. The CDR3 extends over 11 amino acids. CDR3 protein: CASSSSDTQYF. CDR3 sequence (DNA): TGTGCCAGCAGCTCCTCAGATACGCAGTATTTT.

This chain links TRBV7-2 with TRBJ2-7, with TRBD2 matching 7 bases. This CDR3 has 15 amino acids. Trimming took 5 bases from V and 1 from J; bases not matched to a gene: 8. Germline V gene data show CDR1 as SGHTA and CDR2 as FQGNSA. This CDR3 reads CASSQGVGGSYEQYF. The DNA for the CDR3 is TGTGCCAGCAGCCAGGGAGTCGGGGGGTCCTACGAGCAGTACTTC.

The chain joins TRBV15 to TRBJ1-3; tentatively, D is TRBD1 (6 bases). Germline CDR1 and CDR2: LNHNV and YYDKDF (reference sequence). This CDR3 region has 16 residues. Trimming left V 1 base short and J 2 bases short, with 12 bases between. In DNA form, the CDR3 reads TGTGCCACCAGCAGAGGGGGGCGTATTGCTGGAAACACCATATATTTT. Translated: CATSRGGRIAGNTIYF.

The chain is built from TRBV10-1 and TRBJ1-1; D unclear. CDR1 is WNHNN and CDR2 is SYGVQD in the germline V gene (reference sequence). Deletions cut 6 bases from V and 0 bases from J, with 14 bases between. The CDR3 loop spans 15 amino acids. This chain's CDR3 is CASSPSEVMNTEAFF. CDR3 DNA sequence: TGCGCCAGCAGCCCGAGCGAGGTCATGAACACTGAAGCTTTCTTT.

This clone occurred a few times. This sequence joins TRBV4-2 and TRBJ1-1, with D uncertain. Germline CDR1 reads LGHNA; CDR2 reads YNFKEQ. The germline V and J ends were trimmed by 0 bases and 0 bases, with 8 bases remaining between them. The CDR3 has 15 amino acids. The CDR3 sequence is CASSQERSVNTEAFF. The CDR3 DNA reads as TGTGCCAGCAGCCAAGAACGGTCGGTGAACACTGAAGCTTTCTTT.

The V and J genes are TRBV29-1 and TRBJ2-7; 13 positions agree with TRBD2. CDR1 is SQVTM, CDR2 ANQGSEA, per germline. The V and J ends lost 1 base and 2 bases, in that order; junction bases with no gene match: 5. The CDR3 spans 16 residues. CDR3 bases: TGCAGCGTTGAAGGGACTAGCGGGAGTCCTACCTACGAGCAGTACTTC. It yields the protein CSVEGTSGSPTYEQYF.

V usage is TRBV28 and J usage is TRBJ1-1; 9 bases line up with TRBD1. With 5 bases clipped from V and 10 bases from J, the junction kept 11 bases outside the gene matches. Germline V lookup: CDR1 MDHEN, CDR2 SYDVKM. This CDR3 is 14 amino acids long. CDR3 sequence reads: CASSPSNRGQGAFF. In DNA, the CDR3 is TGTGCCAGCAGTCCCTCCAACAGGGGGCAAGGAGCTTTCTTT. The full variable domain, its missing parts supplied by reference TRBV28 and TRBJ1-1, is DVKVTQSSRYLVKRTGEKVFLECVQDMDHENMFWYRQDPGLGLRLIYFSYDVKMKEKGDIPEGYSVSREKKERFSLILESASTNQTSMYLCASSPSNRGQGAFFGQGTRLTVV.

This clone was detected a few times. The chain links TRBV28 to TRBJ1-6, with D unresolved. Germline V lookup: CDR1 MDHEN, CDR2 SYDVKM. The CDR3 loop spans 11 amino acids. V was shortened by 4 bases and J by 8 bases, with 3 bases between the two germline ends. The CDR3 spells CASSSDSPLHF. The CDR3 nucleotides are TGTGCCAGCAGTTCCGATTCACCCCTCCACTTT.

The CDR3 nucleotides are TGTGCCACCAGCAGGGACAGGGGGCAGAATGAGCAGTTCTTC. Residues: CATSRDRGQNEQFF. The rearrangement joins TRBV15 to TRBJ2-1; 11 bases map to TRBD1. V was clipped by 3 bases and J by 7 bases; unmatched bases: 2. CDR1 and CDR2 (germline): LNHNV, YYDKDF (reference sequence). The CDR3 spans 14 residues.

V usage is TRBV27 and J usage is TRBJ1-1; D unclear. This CDR3 is 14 amino acids long. Looked up from germline, CDR1 is MNHEY and CDR2 is SMNVEV (reference sequence). V lost 5 bases and J lost 2, with 12 bases in between. The CDR3 region has the DNA TGTGCCAGCAGTGCGAGGAACCGAAACACTGAAGCTTTCTTT. Its translation: CASSARNRNTEAFF.

The chain's CDR3 is CASSLVGQGRTSSYEQYF. The DNA of the CDR3 is TGTGCCAGCAGCTTAGTGGGACAGGGTAGAACTAGCTCCTACGAGCAGTACTTC. This chain uses TRBV7-2 with TRBJ2-7, with TRBD1 matching over 9 bases. Germline CDR1 and CDR2: SGHTA and FQGNSA. The CDR3 totals 18 residues. Trimming removed 1 base from V and 0 bases from J; junction bases left unmatched: 10.

CDR3 protein: CAISESGGGVSAFF. The CDR3 DNA follows: TGTGCCATCAGTGAGTCAGGAGGGGGGGTTAGCGCTTTCTTT. The chain employs TRBV10-3 and TRBJ1-1; maybe TRBD1 (6 bases). V lost 0 bases, J lost 11 bases, and 16 bases lay in between. The CDR3 covers 14 residues. Germline V gene sequence: CDR1 ENHRY, CDR2 SYGVKD.

By share, this clone ranks as large. The V and J genes are TRBV10-1 and TRBJ2-3; TRBD2 agrees at 7 bases. Germline V CDR1 and CDR2: WNHNN, SYGVQD (reference sequence). With 3 bases clipped from V and 4 bases from J, the junction kept 10 bases outside the gene matches. The CDR3 spans 16 residues. The CDR3 region is CASSDLEGGPSDTQYF. The CDR3 bases are TGCGCCAGCAGTGACCTGGAGGGAGGGCCTTCAGATACGCAGTATTTT.

This chain connects TRBV7-8 to TRBJ2-7, with 7 bases lining up with TRBD1. In germline, CDR1 is SGHVS, CDR2 FQNEAQ. CDR3 size: 14 residues. V dropped 5 bases and J dropped 6; count of bases not matched to a gene: 10. The CDR3 nucleotides read TGTGCCAGCAGCGGCCGGACAGGAGAAACCGAGCAGTACTTC. Translation gives CASSGRTGETEQYF.

The chain joins TRBV30 to TRBJ2-2, with 7 bases lining up with TRBD2. Germline V gene data show CDR1 as GTSNPN and CDR2 as SVGIG (reference sequence). This CDR3 has 15 residues. The V segment lost 1 base and the J segment 5 bases; nucleotides outside the gene matches: 7. CDR3 sequence reads: CAWSAPGRYTGELFF. DNA of the CDR3: TGTGCCTGGAGTGCTCCCGGGAGGTATACCGGGGAGCTGTTTTTT.

This sequence joins TRBV11-2 and TRBJ2-7; D is possibly TRBD1 (5 bases). This CDR3 has 14 residues. Germline assignment: CDR1 SGHAT and CDR2 FQNNGV. V lost 0 bases and J lost 0, with 6 bases in between. The CDR3 here is CASSLEGDSYEQYF. The CDR3 DNA reads as TGTGCCAGCAGCTTAGAAGGGGACTCCTACGAGCAGTACTTC.